The subject of this entry is one T cell receptor (beta chain). The data derive from a study of blood T cell repertoires in COVID-19. Across the whole study: T cells, B-cell-depleted T cells, or PBMCs supplied cDNA or gDNA.

The protocol was immunoSEQ multiplex PCR, while the TCRdb copy is restricted to in-frame clones and leaves out a portion. Of over 45,000 clones listed, about nine tenths are singletons. This CDR3 is 14 amino acids long. Per the germline V gene, CDR1 is MNHEY and CDR2 is SVGEGT. V was shortened by 2 bases and J by 3 bases, with 8 bases between the two germline ends. The chain has TRBV6-2 or TRBV6-3 and TRBJ1-5; D gene ambiguous. The specimen was peripheral blood. The sequence derives from a man aged 45-65 years with active COVID-19. The CDR3 region is CASSYADTNQPQHF. The DNA for the CDR3 is TGTGCCAGCAGTTACGCCGACACCAATCAGCCCCAGCATTTT.